What follows describes a single T cell receptor beta chain. The sample is drawn from a study of preoperative IRX-2 immunotherapy in early breast cancer. Germline CDR1 is KGHSH and CDR2 is LQKENI. Trimming took 3 bases from V and 1 from J; bases not matched to a gene: 5. CDR3 length equals 16 residues. Documented treatment: preoperative locoregional IRX-2 cytokine immunotherapy. Preoperative locoregional IRX-2 cytokine immunotherapy was tested in the phase Ib source study. The table came from immunoSEQ multiplex PCR; TCRdb's copy has only in-frame clones and leaves some out. The data hold approximately 28,000 clones, with 82% observed a single time.

Sample collection occurred from a patient treated with IRX-2 immunotherapy. The genes are TRBV18 and TRBJ2-2; 7 bases align to TRBD2. The source is a human donor with breast cancer. CDR3 DNA sequence: TGTGCCAGCTCACCGAACCTAGCGGAGAACACCGGGGAGCTGTTTTTT. It yields the protein CASSPNLAENTGELFF. Combining the CDR3 with reference TRBV18 and TRBJ2-2 gives the whole variable domain NAGVMQNPRHLVRRRGQEARLRCSPMKGHSHVYWYRQLPEEGLKFMVYLQKENIIDESGMPKERFSAEFPKEGPSILRIQQVVRGDSAAYFCASSPNLAENTGELFFGEGSRLTVL.